Presented here are 28 T cell receptor beta chains from one specimen sequenced in a study of shared clonotypes between healthy human individuals. Libraries were prepared by immunoSEQ multiplex PCR; TCRdb keeps only in-frame clonotypes and omits some of them. The table has a few hundred thousand clones, 80% to 90% seen once. The sequenced material came from memory CD8+ T cells sorted from blood. Subset here: CD45RO+ cells pooled with CCR7-negative TemRA cells. Receptors were obtained from a man aged 18 to 30 in good health.

This rearrangement joins TRBV4-1 to TRBJ1-1, with D uncertain. Looked up from germline, CDR1 is MGHRA and CDR2 is YSYEKL. The CDR3 consists of 13 residues. The V end lost 0 bases, the J end lost 0 bases, and 2 bases lay between the germline ends. The CDR3 here is CASSQEVNTEAFF. The CDR3 DNA is TGCGCCAGCAGCCAAGAGGTGAACACTGAAGCTTTCTTT.

The gene calls are TRBV4-3 and TRBJ2-5; 8 positions agree with TRBD1. The CDR3 has 17 residues. The germline CDR1 and CDR2 sequences are LGHNA and YSLEER. Unmatched junction bases numbered 9, after V lost 2 bases and J lost 1 base. CDR3 protein: CASSQLDRGGFQETQYF. The DNA of the CDR3 is TGCGCCAGCAGCCAACTTGACAGGGGAGGTTTCCAAGAGACCCAGTACTTC.

J is TRBJ2-5 and V is TRBV28, with 8 bases fitting TRBD1. V was pared by 5 bases and J by 3 bases, with 8 bases of the junction left unmatched. The CDR3 is 15 residues long. Per the germline V gene, CDR1 is MDHEN and CDR2 is SYDVKM. CDR3 sequence: CASSDPGQAKETQYF. The DNA of the CDR3 is TGTGCCAGCAGTGACCCGGGACAGGCCAAAGAGACCCAGTACTTC.

V usage is TRBV9 and J usage is TRBJ2-3; 10 bases map to TRBD2. CDR1 is SGDLS and CDR2 is YYNGEE in the germline V gene. V shed 2 bases, J shed 1 base, and the junction held 1 base outside the gene matches. CDR3 size: 15 residues. The CDR3 region is CASSVTSGGTDTQYF. The CDR3, as DNA: TGTGCCAGCAGCGTCACTAGCGGGGGCACAGATACGCAGTATTTT.

The chain employs TRBV18 and TRBJ2-1; D gene unclear. Germline-derived CDR1 and CDR2 are KGHSH and LQKENI. V lost 2 bases and J lost 2, with 7 bases in between. The CDR3 is 14 residues long. For the CDR3, the DNA is TGTGCCAGCTCACCAACGGTCACCTACAATGAGCAGTTCTTC. This sequence encodes CASSPTVTYNEQFF.

This chain connects TRBV27 to TRBJ2-1; the D is unclear. V shed 5 bases and J shed 5 bases, with 10 bases lying between them. From germline, CDR1 is MNHEY and CDR2 SMNVEV (reference sequence). The CDR3 extends over 13 amino acids. CDR3 residues: CASSPLANNEQFF. The DNA for the CDR3 is TGTGCCAGCAGTCCCCTCGCTAACAATGAGCAGTTCTTC.

The rearrangement uses TRBV4-1 and TRBJ2-1; perhaps TRBD2 as D (6 bases). The V and J ends lost 0 bases and 0 bases respectively, with 9 bases between them. Germline lookup yields CDR1 MGHRA and CDR2 YSYEKL. The CDR3 is made up of 16 amino acids. The CDR3 region is CASSQDPGGSYNEQFF. The CDR3 nucleotides are TGCGCCAGCAGCCAAGATCCCGGGGGCTCCTACAATGAGCAGTTCTTC.

The chain is built from TRBV10-2 and TRBJ1-1; 8 bases fit TRBD1. The CDR3 is 15 amino acids. Germline values: CDR1 WSHSY, CDR2 SAAADI. Losses at the gene ends were 5 bases for V and 4 bases for J; bases not matched to a gene: 9. Written as DNA, the CDR3 is TGCGCCAGCAGTAGGACAGGGATCTCGGTCACTGAAGCTTTCTTT. Its protein product is CASSRTGISVTEAFF.

The chain joins TRBV25-1 to TRBJ2-1; possible D gene TRBD1, 5 bases. The CDR3 is 12 amino acids. Germline V CDR1 and CDR2: MGHDK, SYGVNS. V was shortened by 5 bases and J by 6 bases, with 8 bases between the two germline ends. The CDR3 nucleotides are TGTGCCAGCAGTCTAGGGGCCAATGAGCAGTTCTTC. Its protein is CASSLGANEQFF.

This chain uses TRBV5-6 with TRBJ2-7; 8 bases fit TRBD1. This CDR3 is 16 amino acids long. Trimming cost V 4 bases and J 5 bases; bases outside gene matches: 14. Germline V CDR1 and CDR2: SGHDT, YYEEEE. DNA of the CDR3: TGTGCCAGCAGCCCCTTAGGTAAGGACAGGGATGACGAGCAGTACTTC. It yields the protein CASSPLGKDRDDEQYF.

The CDR3 loop is CAWTSGAYNEQFF. CDR3 nucleotide sequence: TGTGCCTGGACTTCGGGGGCCTACAATGAGCAGTTCTTC. The chain carries TRBV30 and TRBJ2-1, with D tentatively TRBD2 (6 bases). Trimming shortened V by 4 bases and J by 2 bases, and 9 bases separated the two germline ends. The CDR3 length is 13 residues. Germline lookup yields CDR1 GTSNPN and CDR2 SVGIG (reference sequence).

This chain uses TRBV13 with TRBJ1-1, with D possibly TRBD1 on 5 matching bases. The CDR3 is made up of 13 amino acids. V lost 5 bases and J 4 bases, leaving 11 bases between the germline ends. Germline lookup yields CDR1 PRHDT and CDR2 FYEKMQ (reference sequence). The CDR3 nucleotides read TGTGCCAGCAGCCCGGGACGGAGCACTGAAGCTTTCTTT. Translation: CASSPGRSTEAFF.

The chain carries TRBV27 and TRBJ1-5; D gene ambiguous. The length of the CDR3 is 15 residues. V lost 3 bases to trimming and J lost 2 bases, with 11 bases between them. The germline gives CDR1 MNHEY, CDR2 SMNVEV (reference sequence). For the CDR3, the DNA is TGTGCCAGCAGTTTTTCCGATGGGGGCAATCAGCCCCAGCATTTT. This gives the protein CASSFSDGGNQPQHF.

The count of this clone is one. The rearrangement links TRBV5-1 to TRBJ2-4; 7 bases match TRBD1. The CDR3 loop spans 16 amino acids. V dropped 0 bases and J dropped 7; count of bases not matched to a gene: 10. Looked up from germline, CDR1 is SGHRS and CDR2 is YFSETQ. CDR3 in DNA: TGCGCCAGCAGCTTGGAGAGTCGACAGGGAGCGAACATTCAGTACTTC. This encodes CASSLESRQGANIQYF.

The chain couples TRBV5-1 to TRBJ1-2; no clear D gene. Germline V gene data show CDR1 as SGHRS and CDR2 as YFSETQ. This CDR3 is 15 amino acids long. Trimming pared 3 bases from V and 3 bases from J, leaving 15 bases between. The CDR3 protein is CASSSWSMRDYGYTF. In DNA form, the CDR3 reads TGCGCCAGCAGCTCTTGGTCAATGAGGGACTATGGCTACACCTTC.

With regard to this clone: This same CDR3 is encoded by further DNA sequences in the sample. The chain has TRBV7-9 and TRBJ2-1; 11 bases map to TRBD2. Germline CDR1 and CDR2: SEHNR and FQNEAQ (reference sequence). This CDR3 is 15 amino acids long. J gave up 4 bases and V 4 bases, and 3 bases lay outside the gene matches. Here the CDR3 DNA reads TGTGCCAGCAGCTCGGGACTAGCGGTTTACAATGAGCAGTTCTTC. It specifies CASSSGLAVYNEQFF.

V gene TRBV4-1 combines with J gene TRBJ1-1, with 9 bases identical to TRBD1. This CDR3 is built from 14 residues. The J segment lost 6 bases and the V segment lost 6 bases, leaving 8 bases of the junction unmatched. Germline V gene data show CDR1 as MGHRA and CDR2 as YSYEKL. CDR3 DNA sequence: TGCGCCAGCAGTCGGGACAGGGAGTTCCCTGAAGCTTTCTTT. Translation: CASSRDREFPEAFF.

The rearrangement joins TRBV5-1 to TRBJ2-4; possibly TRBD2 for D (6 bases). The CDR3 sequence is 15 residues long. Germline V CDR1 and CDR2: SGHRS, YFSETQ. Trimming stripped 0 bases from V and 2 bases from J, with 9 bases between. CDR3: CASSLGWTTKNIQYF. DNA of the CDR3: TGCGCCAGCAGCTTGGGTTGGACTACCAAAAACATTCAGTACTTC.

CDR3 coding DNA: TGTGCCAGCAGTTACGAGGGAACTAATGAAAAACTGTTTTTT. Its translation is CASSYEGTNEKLFF. The rearrangement links TRBV6-5 to TRBJ1-4; D is unclear. Trimming removed 2 bases at V and 1 base at J, with 5 bases between. Germline V CDR1 and CDR2: MNHEY, SVGAGI. The CDR3 consists of 14 residues.

This chain connects TRBV28 to TRBJ2-7; 8 bases map to TRBD1. J was trimmed by 4 bases and V by 5 bases; bases with no gene match: 7. The CDR3 loop spans 14 amino acids. In germline, CDR1 is MDHEN, CDR2 SYDVKM. This CDR3 reads CASSVPGQAYEQYF. The DNA of the CDR3 is TGTGCCAGCAGTGTACCGGGACAGGCGTACGAGCAGTACTTC.

The CDR3 sequence is CASSLAAGESNEQFF. CDR3 DNA sequence: TGTGCCAGCAGCTTAGCGGCGGGAGAGTCGAATGAGCAGTTCTTC. The V and J genes are TRBV11-2 and TRBJ2-1, with 7 bases that match TRBD2. Losses at the gene ends were 1 base for V and 7 bases for J; bases not matched to a gene: 7. The CDR3 consists of 15 residues. Germline V gene lookup returns CDR1 SGHAT and CDR2 FQNNGV.

The chain recombines TRBV4-1 with TRBJ1-2; D might be TRBD1 (6 bases). Germline loops: CDR1 MGHRA, CDR2 YSYEKL. V dropped 6 bases and J dropped 2 bases, with 13 bases sitting between them. The CDR3 is made up of 14 amino acids. CDR3 nucleotide sequence: TGCGCCAGCAGTCAGCTCGACAGGAACTATGGCTACACCTTC. Its protein is CASSQLDRNYGYTF.

The chain uses TRBV5-4 and TRBJ2-1; TRBD2 is a possible D gene (6 bases). The germline gives CDR1 SGHNT, CDR2 YYREEE (reference sequence). Trimming left V 0 bases short and J 8 bases short, with 12 bases between. The CDR3 runs to 14 residues. Here the CDR3 DNA reads TGTGCCAGCAGCTTGGAACTAGCTTTGGATGAGCAGTTCTTC. Translating it yields CASSLELALDEQFF.

This chain links TRBV7-9 with TRBJ1-4, with D tentatively TRBD1 (5 bases). With 8 bases removed from V and 8 bases from J, the gap between germline ends came to 12 bases. Per the germline V gene, CDR1 is SEHNR and CDR2 is FQNEAQ (reference sequence). The CDR3 spans 12 residues. The CDR3, as DNA: TGTGCCAGCGACAGTACCGGGGAAAAACTGTTTTTT. This codes for CASDSTGEKLFF.

This rearrangement joins TRBV13 to TRBJ2-7, with unresolved D. The germline V gene has CDR1 PRHDT and CDR2 FYEKMQ (reference sequence). The CDR3 contains 14 residues. Trimming cost V 5 bases and J 6 bases, with 17 bases left between them. CDR3: CASSQATLIGEQYF. In nucleotides, the CDR3 is TGTGCCAGCAGCCAAGCAACCTTGATTGGCGAGCAGTACTTC.

The rearrangement joins TRBV29-1 to TRBJ1-2, with no clear D. Germline-derived CDR1 and CDR2 are SQVTM and ANQGSEA. The CDR3 totals 9 residues. Trimming left V 3 bases short and J 7 bases short, with 3 bases between. The CDR3 sequence is CSVDSGYTF. The CDR3 bases are TGCAGCGTTGACAGTGGCTACACCTTC.

V usage is TRBV18 and J usage is TRBJ2-7; 15 nucleotides agree with TRBD2. Germline V gene lookup returns CDR1 KGHSH and CDR2 LQKENI. J lost 2 bases, V lost 3 bases, and 8 bases had no gene match. The CDR3 runs to 18 residues. The CDR3 DNA follows: TGTGCCAGCTCACCGATCCCCCGGACTAGCGGGAGGGCCTACGAGCAGTACTTC. It specifies CASSPIPRTSGRAYEQYF.

This chain joins TRBV30 and TRBJ2-2; D uncertain. The CDR3 is 14 amino acids. The V end lost 4 bases, the J end lost 5 bases, and 14 bases lay between the germline ends. CDR1 is GTSNPN and CDR2 is SVGIG in the germline V gene (reference sequence). The CDR3 spells CAWIKSVTTGELFF. As DNA, the CDR3 is TGTGCCTGGATAAAGTCAGTCACGACCGGGGAGCTGTTTTTT.